A selection of T cell receptor beta chains follows, all from one sample in a study of T-cell reconstitution after alpha-beta-depleted transplantation in children. TCRdb reprocessed the PCR reads via MiXCR and lists one record per CDR3 protein. Of nearly 550,000 distinct CDR3 sequences listed, around 19% are singletons. Source: PBMCs from the stem cell graft donor, taken from the stem cell graft. The receptors shown here come from a human donor who donated a stem cell graft to a child with acute lymphoblastic leukemia. CDR3s include the opening cysteine and the closing phenylalanine or tryptophan. The D gene is left open where the match is weak. The listing skips clone size in some rows; elsewhere it reads once, few, many or a size class.

TRBD1	NA	TRBV20-1	TRBJ1-2	CSAVTGTGYGYTF	TGCAGTGCGGTGACCGGGACAGGGTATGGCTACACCTTC
NA	few	TRBV5-1	TRBJ1-1	CASLAEMNTEAFF	TGCGCCAGCTTAGCAGAAATGAACACTGAAGCTTTCTTT
TRBD1	NA	TRBV5-1	TRBJ2-1	CASSRGQATYNEQFF	TGCGCCAGCAGCCGGGGACAGGCGACCTACAATGAGCAGTTCTTC
TRBD1	few	TRBV20-1	TRBJ2-7	CSADPGTGRPEQYF	TGCAGTGCTGACCCGGGGACAGGGCGTCCCGAGCAGTACTTC
NA	NA	TRBV7-2	TRBJ1-2	CASSQDRHYGYTF	TGTGCCAGCAGCCAAGACAGGCACTATGGCTACACCTTC
NA	few	TRBV12-3/TRBV12-4	TRBJ1-4	CASSRRGNEKLFF	TGTGCCAGCAGTCGTAGGGGGAATGAAAAACTGTTTTTT
TRBD1	few	TRBV20-1	TRBJ2-7	CSDSGTGYEQYF	TGCAGTGATTCCGGGACAGGGTACGAGCAGTACTTC
NA	few	TRBV10-3	TRBJ2-7	CAISDHTGYDSYEQYF	TGTGCCATCAGTGACCACACAGGATATGACTCCTACGAGCAGTACTTC
NA	few	TRBV10-1	TRBJ2-7	CASSDTGTSSYEQYF	TGCGCCAGCAGTGACACCGGGACATCCTCCTACGAGCAGTACTTC
TRBD1	NA	TRBV5-1	TRBJ2-1	CASSPVPGQGAYEQFF	TGCGCCAGCAGCCCCGTTCCGGGACAGGGGGCCTATGAGCAGTTCTTC
TRBD2	NA	TRBV3-1	TRBJ2-3	CATSRGGTAGVPHTQYF	TGTGCCACCTCCCGGGGGGGCACGGCGGGAGTGCCCCATACGCAGTATTTT
TRBD2	NA	TRBV7-9	TRBJ2-5	CASSFSSGEETQYF	TGTGCCAGCAGCTTCTCTAGCGGAGAAGAGACCCAGTACTTC
NA	many	TRBV27	TRBJ2-1	CASSLARKNNEQFF	TGTGCCAGCAGCCTTGCACGGAAGAACAATGAGCAGTTCTTC
NA	NA	TRBV12-3/TRBV12-4	TRBJ2-3	CASSLHLVEGDTQYF	TGTGCCAGCAGTTTACATCTGGTGGAAGGAGATACGCAGTATTTT
NA	NA	TRBV13	TRBJ2-5	CASSLGSFGGETQYF	TGTGCCAGCAGCTTAGGCTCCTTTGGAGGGGAGACCCAGTACTTC
NA	many	TRBV20-1	TRBJ2-3	CSARKGDTDTQYF	TGCAGTGCGAGAAAGGGGGACACAGATACGCAGTATTTT
TRBD2	NA	TRBV4-2	TRBJ2-7	CASSRTSESEQYF	TGTGCCAGCAGCCGCACTAGCGAGTCCGAGCAGTACTTC
TRBD2	NA	TRBV6-9	TRBJ2-5	CPPPGGQRPKKTQYF	TGTCCCCCCCCGGGGGGGCAAAGGCCTAAAAAGACCCAGTACTTC
TRBD1	few	TRBV6-5	TRBJ1-4	CASSYSTGYEKLFF	TGTGCCAGCAGTTACTCGACAGGGTATGAAAAACTGTTTTTT
NA	few	TRBV29-1	TRBJ2-5	CSVNEDQETQYF	TGCAGCGTTAATGAGGACCAAGAGACCCAGTACTTC
TRBD2	few	TRBV11-2	TRBJ2-1	CASSSPGLAVSSYNEQFF	TGTGCCAGCAGCTCCCCGGGACTAGCGGTGAGCTCCTACAATGAGCAGTTCTTC
TRBD2	few	TRBV4-1	TRBJ2-1	CASSQEKEGLAGSNEQFF	TGCGCCAGCAGCCAAGAGAAAGAAGGACTAGCGGGATCTAATGAGCAGTTCTTC
NA	few	TRBV5-1	TRBJ2-6	CASCERTGANVLTF	TGCGCCAGCTGCGAGCGGACTGGGGCCAACGTCCTGACTTTC
NA	few	TRBV10-3	TRBJ2-1	CAISAEGGPHNEQFF	TGTGCCATCAGCGCGGAGGGGGGGCCCCACAATGAGCAGTTCTTC
NA	few	TRBV6-1	TRBJ1-5	CASSEIMGGGNQPQHF	TGTGCCAGCAGTGAAATAATGGGGGGAGGCAATCAGCCCCAGCATTTT
TRBD1	few	TRBV5-6	TRBJ1-1	CASSLETGVWSTEAFF	TGTGCCAGCAGCTTGGAGACAGGGGTGTGGAGCACTGAAGCTTTCTTT
TRBD1	NA	TRBV6-1	TRBJ1-2	CASSQLQGGSVYGYTF	TGTGCCAGCAGTCAACTTCAGGGGGGGAGTGTCTATGGCTACACCTTC
TRBD1	NA	TRBV30	TRBJ1-1	CAWSPPDRPGEAFF	TGTGCCTGGAGTCCCCCGGACAGGCCAGGTGAAGCTTTCTTT
TRBD1	few	TRBV5-1	TRBJ1-1	CASSEWTGRDTEAFF	TGCGCCAGCAGCGAGTGGACAGGGCGGGACACTGAAGCTTTCTTT
NA	few	TRBV5-5	TRBJ1-5	CASSLWADQPQHF	TGTGCCAGCAGCTTGTGGGCTGATCAGCCCCAGCATTTT
NA	few	TRBV5-1	TRBJ2-3	CASSPDWGRGTQYF	TGCGCCAGCAGCCCGGACTGGGGCAGGGGTACGCAGTATTTT
TRBD1	NA	TRBV5-1	TRBJ1-1	CASSFDEQGRAFF	TGCGCCAGCAGCTTCGATGAACAGGGGAGAGCTTTCTTT
NA	few	TRBV5-1	TRBJ2-6	CASSLVEDVLTF	TGCGCCAGCAGCTTGGTGGAGGACGTCCTGACTTTC